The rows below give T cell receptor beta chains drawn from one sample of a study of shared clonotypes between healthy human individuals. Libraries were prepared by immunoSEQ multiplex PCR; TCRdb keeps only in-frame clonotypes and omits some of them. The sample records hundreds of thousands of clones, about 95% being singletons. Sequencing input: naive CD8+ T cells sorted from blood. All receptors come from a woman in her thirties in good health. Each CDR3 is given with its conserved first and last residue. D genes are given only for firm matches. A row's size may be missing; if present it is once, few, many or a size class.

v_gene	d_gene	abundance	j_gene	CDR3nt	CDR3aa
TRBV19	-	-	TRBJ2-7	TGTGCCAGTGCATGGGGGGAGTCCTACGAGCAGTACTTC	CASAWGESYEQYF
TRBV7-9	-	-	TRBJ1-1	TGTGCCAGCAGCTTAGATCAGAGCACCTTCTTT	CASSLDQSTFF
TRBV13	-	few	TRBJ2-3	TGTGCCAGCAGCGTCCGGGGGTTAACTAGCACAGATACGCAGTATTTT	CASSVRGLTSTDTQYF
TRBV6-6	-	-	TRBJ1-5	TGTGCCAGCAGTTACTTTGGCAGGGGCGATCAGCCCCAGCATTTT	CASSYFGRGDQPQHF
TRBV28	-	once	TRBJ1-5	TGTGCCAGCAGTTTGAGGGGTCGGGGTCAGCCCCAGCATTTT	CASSLRGRGQPQHF
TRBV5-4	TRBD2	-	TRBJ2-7	TGTGCCAGCAGCTTGGAGAAAGGACTAGCTGCGTACGAGCAGTACTTC	CASSLEKGLAAYEQYF
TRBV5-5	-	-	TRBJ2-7	TGTGCCAGCAGCGAGGACATAGTTTCCTACGAGCAGTACTTC	CASSEDIVSYEQYF
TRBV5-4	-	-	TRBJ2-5	TGTGCCAGCAACATGTGGGGAAACCAACAAGAGACCCAGTACTTC	CASNMWGNQQETQYF
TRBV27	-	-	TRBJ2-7	TGTGCCAGCGGAAGGGGGGACCGCCTCTCCTACGAGCAGTACTTC	CASGRGDRLSYEQYF
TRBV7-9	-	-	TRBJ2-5	TGTGCCAGCAGCAATACGGGGGCTCGAGAGACCCAGTACTTC	CASSNTGARETQYF
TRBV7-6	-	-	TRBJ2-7	TGTGCCAGCAGCTTAGGCAGAACCTACGAGCAGTACTTC	CASSLGRTYEQYF
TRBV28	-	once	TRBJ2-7	TGTGCCAGCAGTTTAGCTAGCCTTGACACCGAGCAGTACTTC	CASSLASLDTEQYF
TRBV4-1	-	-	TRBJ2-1	TGCGCCAGCAGCCAAGCGGGGTCCAATGAGCAGTTCTTC	CASSQAGSNEQFF
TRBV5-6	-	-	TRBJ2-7	TGTGCCAGCAGCTTGGCAGGGAGCTCCTACGAGCAGTACTTC	CASSLAGSSYEQYF
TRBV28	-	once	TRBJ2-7	TGTGCCAGCAGTTTGGTTGATTCCTACGAGCAGTACTTC	CASSLVDSYEQYF
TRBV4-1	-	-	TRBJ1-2	TGCGCCAGCAGCCAAGAGGGTGGAGGGCAGTGGGGCTATGGCTACACCTTC	CASSQEGGGQWGYGYTF
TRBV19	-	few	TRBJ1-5	TGTGCCAGTAGCACCTGGGGGGGAAGCAATCAGCCCCAGCATTTT	CASSTWGGSNQPQHF